This TCR beta chain was observed in a study of shared clonotypes between healthy human individuals. Study summary: Plates per donor: three CD4 naive, three CD4 memory, two CD8 naive, one CD8 memory.

General observations from the study: Relative to memory subsets, naive subsets generally showed larger estimated richness. Against clonotypes common to all four donors, non-shared ones had lower generation probabilities.

This CDR3 has 15 amino acids. The trim removed 2 bases at V and 4 bases at J, leaving 7 bases unmatched. The germline V gene has CDR1 SGDLS and CDR2 YYNGEE. As for this clone: What it binds is not known. Other DNA sequences from this sample encode an identical CDR3 as well.

Profiled with immunoSEQ multiplex PCR; TCRdb holds only in-frame clones, not every one. The sample gives some 2.1 million clones, 85% to 95% of which show up once; 0.13% is in the top ten. The TCR originated in a man younger than 35 in good health. The material sequenced was naive CD4+ T cells sorted from blood. Subset described: CD45RA+ positively selected. The chain combines TRBV9 with TRBJ2-7; TRBD1 aligns across 9 bases. CDR3 sequence reads: CASSVGGTGTYEQYF. CDR3 nucleotides: TGTGCCAGCAGCGTCGGGGGGACAGGGACTTACGAGCAGTACTTC.